The clone carrying this T cell receptor (beta chain) was recorded at least ten times. Researchers took RNA transcripts and amplified the TCR beta CDR3 regions from them. First-round RT-PCR of the TCR CDR3 relied on the HTBI primer set. TCRdb passed the multiplex PCR reads through MiXCR, listing each CDR3 protein once. The data show roughly 200,000 distinct CDR3 sequences, around 16% seen once. This entry comes from a study of T cells in Graves' hyperthyroidism and ophthalmopathy. Exclusion criteria comprised uncontrolled infection, other autoimmune disease, pregnancy or lactation. PBMCs came from 8.5 to 10 ml fresh peripheral blood. CDR3 size: 20 residues. The V and J ends lost 5 bases and 0 bases respectively, with 26 bases between them.

The specimen sequenced was blood. The sequence was collected from a woman between 45 and 65 years old with Graves' hyperthyroidism. This rearrangement joins TRBV12-3 or TRBV12-4 to TRBJ1-5; D not certain. Here the CDR3 DNA reads TGTGCCAGCAGTACAGATTTAGGAGGATCGACTACGTATAGCAATCAGCCCCAGCATTTT. Encoded protein: CASSTDLGGSTTYSNQPQHF.